The 29 T cell receptor beta chains given below trace back to one sample, sequenced in a study of T cell changes during pregnancy in multiple sclerosis. Produced via immunoSEQ multiplex PCR; TCRdb's table is partial and in-frame only. The profile shows 36,000 or so clones, 88% of them singletons. Sequencing used CD4+ T cells from peripheral blood mononuclear cells, obtained in the first trimester of pregnancy. The origin of the receptors is a female donor with multiple sclerosis, enrolled in a pregnancy study.

This rearrangement joins TRBV19 to TRBJ2-5, with D unclear. V lost 11 bases and J 1 base, leaving 14 bases between the germline ends. CDR1 and CDR2 from the germline V gene are LNHDA and SQIVND (reference sequence). The CDR3 spans 13 residues. CDR3 protein: CASSPRGQETQYF. The CDR3, as DNA: TGTGCCTCGAGTCCTAGAGGCCAAGAGACCCAGTACTTC.

V usage is TRBV19 and J usage is TRBJ2-5; 12 bases map to TRBD2. The length of the CDR3 is 17 residues. J gave up 0 bases and V 4 bases, and 6 bases lay outside the gene matches. Germline lookup yields CDR1 LNHDA and CDR2 SQIVND (reference sequence). In nucleotides, the CDR3 is TGTGCCAGTAGTACACTCGGACTAGCGGGATACCAAGAGACCCAGTACTTC. It specifies CASSTLGLAGYQETQYF. The full variable domain, with the rest looked up from reference TRBV19 and TRBJ2-5, is DGGITQSPKYLFRKEGQNVTLSCEQNLNHDAMYWYRQDPGQGLRLIYYSQIVNDFQKGDIAEGYSVSREKKESFPLTVTSAQKNPTAFYLCASSTLGLAGYQETQYFGPGTRLLVL.

The CDR3 loop reads CASSIEATGEQYF. CDR3 DNA: TGTGCCAGTAGTATAGAGGCCACGGGCGAGCAGTACTTC. This sequence joins TRBV19 and TRBJ2-7; D remains unclear. V gave up 0 bases and J gave up 6 bases, with 9 bases separating them. Germline-derived CDR1 and CDR2 are LNHDA and SQIVND (reference sequence). This CDR3 is built from 13 residues. The entire variable domain, with the rest obtained from reference TRBV19 and TRBJ2-7, is as follows: DGGITQSPKYLFRKEGQNVTLSCEQNLNHDAMYWYRQDPGQGLRLIYYSQIVNDFQKGDIAEGYSVSREKKESFPLTVTSAQKNPTAFYLCASSIEATGEQYFGPGTRLTVT.

V usage is TRBV7-3 and J usage is TRBJ2-1; perhaps TRBD1 as D (5 bases). V lost 5 bases and J 7 bases, leaving 24 bases between the germline ends. The CDR3 runs to 17 residues. Germline CDR1 and CDR2: SGHTA and FQGTGA. The CDR3 here is CASSPRGSADPTNEQFF. CDR3 DNA sequence: TGTGCCAGCAGCCCAAGGGGTTCGGCGGACCCTACGAATGAGCAGTTCTTC. Full variable domain (missing parts from reference TRBV7-3 and TRBJ2-1): GAGVSQTPSNKVTEKGKYVELRCDPISGHTALYWYRQSLGQGPEFLIYFQGTGAADDSGLPNDRFFAVRPEGSVSTLKIQRTERGDSAVYLCASSPRGSADPTNEQFFGPGTRLTVL.

This chain links TRBV28 with TRBJ2-7; D is possibly TRBD1 (6 bases). The CDR3 consists of 14 residues. V gave up 6 bases and J gave up 2 bases, with 14 bases separating them. CDR1 MDHEN and CDR2 SYDVKM come from the germline V gene. The CDR3 DNA reads as TGTGCCAGCAGCAAACAGGGCAGGACCTACGAGCAGTACTTC. It specifies CASSKQGRTYEQYF.

This sequence joins TRBV6-5 and TRBJ1-6; a weak D match, TRBD1 (5 bases). The CDR3 extends over 15 amino acids. The V gene lost 2 bases and the J gene lost 7 bases, with 12 bases spanning the gap. Germline CDR1 and CDR2: MNHEY and SVGAGI. The CDR3 nucleotides are TGTGCCAGCAGTTACGGCAGGGTAGACAATTCACCCCTCCACTTT. Protein sequence: CASSYGRVDNSPLHF.

The gene calls are TRBV30 and TRBJ1-5; 7 bases are a match to TRBD1. This CDR3 has 14 residues. Germline-derived CDR1 and CDR2 are GTSNPN and SVGIG (reference sequence). With V trimmed by 3 bases and J by 7 bases, 9 bases remained unmatched. Written as DNA, the CDR3 is TGTGCCTGGAGCAAAGGGACAGTGGGGCAGCCCCAGCATTTT. It translates to CAWSKGTVGQPQHF.

V usage is TRBV18 and J usage is TRBJ1-2; perhaps TRBD1 as D (6 bases). V was clipped by 6 bases and J by 10 bases, with 21 bases between them. Germline lookup yields CDR1 KGHSH and CDR2 LQKENI. This CDR3 is built from 14 residues. The CDR3 here is CASSARGQTASYTF. The CDR3 DNA follows: TGTGCCAGCTCGGCCAGGGGACAAACTGCCTCCTACACCTTC.

The chain couples TRBV6-1 to TRBJ1-6; TRBD1 agrees at 7 bases. V shed 4 bases, J shed 7 bases, and the junction held 4 bases outside the gene matches. In germline, CDR1 is MNHNS, CDR2 SASEGT. CDR3 length: 14 residues. The CDR3 loop is CASSGGTDNSPLHF. The CDR3 coding sequence is TGTGCCAGCAGTGGAGGGACAGACAATTCACCCCTCCACTTT.

The chain carries TRBV19 and TRBJ2-5, with TRBD1 identical over 7 bases. CDR1 LNHDA and CDR2 SQIVND come from the germline V gene (reference sequence). V lost 11 bases to trimming and J lost 0 bases; unmatched junction nucleotides: 9. The CDR3 is made up of 14 amino acids. In DNA form, the CDR3 reads TGTGCCGCCCCAGGGGGTAAGTACCAAGAGACCCAGTACTTC. It encodes CAAPGGKYQETQYF.

J is TRBJ1-2 and V is TRBV28; possible D gene TRBD1, 5 bases. This CDR3 is 17 amino acids long. The V end was cut by 3 bases, the J end by 6 bases, with 23 bases between. Germline V lookup: CDR1 MDHEN, CDR2 SYDVKM. This CDR3 is CASSFLSPRTSSNGYTF. CDR3 nucleotide sequence: TGTGCCAGCAGTTTCCTGTCCCCTCGGACATCCTCGAATGGCTACACCTTC.

The chain combines TRBV5-1 with TRBJ2-3; 9 bases align to TRBD1. Germline trimming cut 5 bases from V and 1 base from J; bases unmatched to any gene: 2. The length of the CDR3 is 14 residues. Per the germline V gene, CDR1 is SGHRS and CDR2 is YFSETQ. This chain's CDR3 is CASSRTGGTDTQYF. CDR3 nucleotides: TGCGCCAGCAGTCGGACAGGGGGCACAGATACGCAGTATTTT.

V is TRBV7-3 and J is TRBJ2-7; a possible D gene is TRBD2 (6 bases). Germline CDR1 SGHTA, CDR2 FQGTGA. The CDR3 loop spans 15 amino acids. Between the trimmed V and J ends, which lost 1 base and 7 bases, there was a span of 17 bases. The chain's CDR3 is CASSLMGGRLEEQYF. CDR3 sequence (DNA): TGTGCCAGCAGCTTAATGGGGGGACGTCTCGAGGAGCAGTACTTC.

J is TRBJ1-2 and V is TRBV2, with no clear D. V dropped 8 bases and J dropped 5 bases, with 12 bases sitting between them. CDR1 is SNHLY, CDR2 FYNNEI, per germline. CDR3 size: 12 residues. The CDR3 reads CASRILRYGYTF. The CDR3 DNA follows: TGTGCCAGCCGTATCCTGAGGTATGGCTACACCTTC.

The chain carries TRBV29-1 and TRBJ2-2; 7 nucleotides match TRBD1. The CDR3 is 10 residues long. V trimming: 5 bases; J trimming: 12 bases; junction bases outside the gene matches: 3. Germline V gives CDR1 SQVTM, CDR2 ANQGSEA. The DNA for the CDR3 is TGCAGCGTTTTACAGGGGAAGCTGTTTTTT. Translation: CSVLQGKLFF.

V is TRBV11-2 and J is TRBJ1-1; possibly TRBD1 for D (6 bases). This CDR3 is 13 amino acids long. V lost 4 bases to trimming and J lost 8 bases, with 14 bases between them. Per the germline V gene, CDR1 is SGHAT and CDR2 is FQNNGV. This CDR3 is CASSSSGQTEAFF. The CDR3 DNA sequence: TGTGCCAGCAGCTCTAGCGGACAGACGGAAGCTTTCTTT.

The CDR3 sequence is CAWSVRWSSGANVLTF. The CDR3 bases are TGTGCCTGGAGTGTACGATGGAGCTCTGGGGCCAACGTCCTGACTTTC. This sequence joins TRBV30 and TRBJ2-6; D uncertain. Germline V lookup: CDR1 GTSNPN, CDR2 SVGIG (reference sequence). Trimming shortened V by 0 bases and J by 0 bases, and 9 bases separated the two germline ends. The length of the CDR3 is 16 residues.

This chain links TRBV19 with TRBJ2-4, with 8 nucleotides matching TRBD2. Germline trimming cut 3 bases from V and 11 bases from J; bases unmatched to any gene: 9. The germline CDR1 and CDR2 sequences are LNHDA and SQIVND (reference sequence). The CDR3 covers 14 residues. CDR3 sequence reads: CASSIGGDNILQYF. The CDR3 DNA is TGTGCCAGTAGTATCGGGGGGGACAATATCCTTCAGTACTTC.

This chain links TRBV7-2 with TRBJ2-1, with TRBD2 matching over 9 bases. Germline lookup yields CDR1 SGHTA and CDR2 FQGNSA. This CDR3 has 15 residues. V gave up 4 bases and J gave up 2 bases; unmatched junction bases: 3. In DNA, the CDR3 is TGTGCCAGCAGCTCACCTAGCGGGGCCTACAATGAGCAGTTCTTC. It yields the protein CASSSPSGAYNEQFF.

The chain joins TRBV5-6 to TRBJ2-5; 8 nucleotides match TRBD1. The CDR3 runs to 15 residues. V lost 4 bases, J lost 5 bases, and 10 bases stayed unmatched. Germline values: CDR1 SGHDT, CDR2 YYEEEE. The chain's CDR3 is CASSVAGTGRETQYF. The CDR3 DNA reads as TGTGCCAGCAGCGTAGCCGGGACAGGAAGGGAGACCCAGTACTTC.

J is TRBJ1-1 and V is TRBV5-1, with no clear D. The CDR3 runs 19 residues. CDR1 and CDR2 (germline): SGHRS, YFSETQ. Trimming removed 3 bases from V and 0 bases from J, with 24 bases in between. The CDR3 sequence: CASSSLGGGRVEMNTEAFF. CDR3 in DNA: TGCGCCAGCAGCTCCCTTGGAGGTGGTAGGGTGGAGATGAACACTGAAGCTTTCTTT.

A single count supports this clone. The gene calls are TRBV2 and TRBJ1-4, with 12 bases that match TRBD1. The J segment lost 3 bases and the V segment lost 5 bases, leaving 7 bases of the junction unmatched. The CDR3 is made up of 17 amino acids. The germline V gene has CDR1 SNHLY and CDR2 FYNNEI. The CDR3 DNA reads TGTGCCAGCAGTAAGGGGACAGGGGGCTTTGCTAATGAAAAACTGTTTTTT. It codes for CASSKGTGGFANEKLFF. The complete variable domain, with remaining parts taken from reference TRBV2 and TRBJ1-4, reads EPEVTQTPSHQVTQMGQEVILRCVPISNHLYFYWYRQILGQKVEFLVSFYNNEISEKSEIFDDQFSVERPDGSNFTLKIRSTKLEDSAMYFCASSKGTGGFANEKLFFGSGTQLSVL.

The CDR3 DNA follows: TGTGCCAGCAGCTTGAACAGGCACCGGGATCAGCCCCAGCATTTT. Protein product: CASSLNRHRDQPQHF. The V gene is TRBV5-6, the J gene TRBJ1-5, with D tentatively TRBD1 (5 bases). CDR3 length: 15 amino acids. The ends were cut back, 1 base at V and 5 bases at J, with 13 bases in the middle. CDR1 is SGHDT and CDR2 is YYEEEE in the germline V gene.

The genes are TRBV7-8 and TRBJ2-3, with TRBD2 matching 10 bases. This CDR3 region has 19 residues. Trimming cost V 5 bases and J 0 bases; bases outside gene matches: 14. Per the germline V gene, CDR1 is SGHVS and CDR2 is FQNEAQ. The chain's CDR3 is CASSPWGSSGRGSTDTQYF. The CDR3 bases are TGTGCCAGCAGCCCGTGGGGCTCTAGCGGGAGAGGGAGCACAGATACGCAGTATTTT.

V is TRBV9 and J is TRBJ1-1, with 7 bases matching TRBD1. The V and J ends lost 2 bases and 3 bases, in that order; junction bases with no gene match: 13. The CDR3 has 17 residues. Germline V gene lookup returns CDR1 SGDLS and CDR2 YYNGEE. This CDR3 reads CASSVRGRVGGYTEAFF. The DNA of the CDR3 is TGTGCCAGCAGCGTGAGGGGGCGGGTAGGGGGCTACACTGAAGCTTTCTTT.

V usage is TRBV18 and J usage is TRBJ2-1; 10 nucleotides align to TRBD1. CDR1 and CDR2 (germline): KGHSH, LQKENI. With 5 bases clipped from V and 9 bases from J, the junction kept 10 bases outside the gene matches. The CDR3 runs 15 residues. CDR3 nucleotides: TGTGCCAGCTCAACGACAGGGGGCATTCATAGTGAGCAGTTCTTC. It codes for CASSTTGGIHSEQFF.

The V gene is TRBV5-1, the J gene TRBJ1-2; the match to TRBD1 covers 8 bases. Germline CDR1 SGHRS, CDR2 YFSETQ. The CDR3 spans 13 residues. The junction had 7 bases not matched to a gene; V was cut back by 3 bases and J by 9 bases. The CDR3 spells CASSSSGTGSYTF. The DNA of the CDR3 is TGCGCCAGCAGCTCTTCCGGGACAGGAAGCTACACCTTC.

This clone was seen only once. This sequence joins TRBV11-2 and TRBJ2-1; D unclear. This CDR3 has 13 amino acids. Looked up from germline, CDR1 is SGHAT and CDR2 is FQNNGV. The V end lost 7 bases, the J end lost 8 bases, and 15 bases lay between the germline ends. DNA of the CDR3: TGTGCCAGCAACTACTTCTCTGTGGATGAGCAGTTCTTC. Its translation is CASNYFSVDEQFF.

By proportion, this clone is medium-sized (0.01 to 0.1%). The J gene is TRBJ2-1, the V gene TRBV27; unclear D gene. Germline CDR1 is MNHEY and CDR2 is SMNVEV (reference sequence). The CDR3 extends over 13 amino acids. Trimming pared 3 bases from V and 3 bases from J, leaving 6 bases between. This CDR3 reads CASSLRFYNEQFF. CDR3 bases: TGTGCCAGCAGTTTGAGGTTCTACAATGAGCAGTTCTTC.